The 8 T cell receptor beta chains given below trace back to one sample, sequenced in a study of response to subunit inactivated influenza vaccine. TCRdb reprocessed the RT-PCR reads with MiXCR, giving one entry per CDR3 protein. The sample contains a few hundred thousand distinct CDR3 sequences, approximately 15% of which appear only once. The source was PBMCs from blood, collected approximately 12 days after vaccination. Source of these receptors: a man aged 45-65 years who received an inactivated influenza vaccine.

This clonotype turned up a few times. This chain connects TRBV29-1 to TRBJ1-3, with D possibly being TRBD1 (5 bases). The germline V gene encodes CDR1 SQVTM and CDR2 ANQGSEA. V was cut by 6 bases and J by 0 bases, with 21 bases left in between. The CDR3 length is 17 residues. CDR3 in amino acids: CSVGGLERDRSGNTIYF. The CDR3 bases are TGCAGCGTGGGAGGACTAGAGAGGGACCGCTCTGGAAACACCATATATTTT.

This clonotype has more than one count but fewer than ten. The chain has TRBV28 and TRBJ2-1; no firm D call. CDR1 and CDR2 (germline): MDHEN, SYDVKM. The CDR3 consists of 14 residues. Trimming took 6 bases from V and 12 from J, leaving 21 bases between them. CDR3 in DNA: TGTGCCAGCAGCAACGAACCCCGGATATATGTGCAGTTCTTC. Translation: CASSNEPRIYVQFF.

J is TRBJ2-7 and V is TRBV6-1; perhaps D is TRBD1 or TRBD2 (5 bases each). The CDR3 is made up of 18 amino acids. Germline V gene sequence: CDR1 MNHNS, CDR2 SASEGT. V was shortened by 2 bases and J by 1 base, with 21 bases between the two germline ends. Here the CDR3 reads CASSEPSPGRGTSYEQYF. The DNA for the CDR3 is TGTGCCAGCAGTGAACCCTCTCCGGGACGGGGCACTTCCTACGAGCAGTACTTC.

This clonotype was seen more than once but under ten times. The chain joins TRBV14 to TRBJ2-1; 10 bases are shared with TRBD2. The CDR3 is 17 amino acids. With V trimmed by 4 bases and J by 4 bases, 10 bases remained unmatched. From germline, CDR1 is SGHDN and CDR2 FVKESK. The CDR3 protein is CASSPSLRTSGYNEQFF. The CDR3 nucleotides are TGTGCCAGCAGCCCCTCCCTTCGGACTAGCGGTTACAATGAGCAGTTCTTC.

This clonotype was detected many times. This chain links TRBV5-1 with TRBJ1-1; 7 bases map to TRBD1. CDR3 length: 14 residues. In germline, CDR1 is SGHRS, CDR2 YFSETQ. Losses at the gene ends were 0 bases for V and 6 bases for J; bases not matched to a gene: 5. CDR3 sequence (DNA): TGCGCCAGCAGCTTGGGGGACAGCGGCGCTGAAGCTTTCTTT. It is translated as CASSLGDSGAEAFF.

The chain joins TRBV27 to TRBJ2-7; D may be TRBD1 (5 bases). The length of the CDR3 is 16 residues. V was cut by 0 bases and J by 3 bases, with 15 bases left in between. The V gene's germline CDR1 is MNHEY and CDR2 SMNVEV (reference sequence). The CDR3 bases are TGTGCCAGCAGTTTATCTATCCCTCAAAGGGGCTACGAGCAGTACTTC. Translation gives CASSLSIPQRGYEQYF.

The chain employs TRBV11-2 and TRBJ2-5; no firm D call. The germline V and J ends were trimmed by 4 bases and 1 base, with 10 bases remaining between them. This CDR3 has 14 residues. Per the germline V gene, CDR1 is SGHAT and CDR2 is FQNNGV. The CDR3 is CASSSSAVQETQYF. The DNA of the CDR3 is TGTGCCAGCAGCTCCTCCGCAGTCCAAGAGACCCAGTACTTC.

This clonotype appeared a few times. The V call is TRBV7-9, the J call TRBJ2-7, with D possibly TRBD2 on 6 matching bases. The length of the CDR3 is 15 residues. CDR1 SEHNR and CDR2 FQNEAQ come from the germline V gene (reference sequence). V was cut by 5 bases and J by 2 bases, with 16 bases left in between. The CDR3 region has the DNA TGTGCCAGCAGCCGACCGGGACTCGAGACCTACGAGCAGTACTTC. Translating it yields CASSRPGLETYEQYF.